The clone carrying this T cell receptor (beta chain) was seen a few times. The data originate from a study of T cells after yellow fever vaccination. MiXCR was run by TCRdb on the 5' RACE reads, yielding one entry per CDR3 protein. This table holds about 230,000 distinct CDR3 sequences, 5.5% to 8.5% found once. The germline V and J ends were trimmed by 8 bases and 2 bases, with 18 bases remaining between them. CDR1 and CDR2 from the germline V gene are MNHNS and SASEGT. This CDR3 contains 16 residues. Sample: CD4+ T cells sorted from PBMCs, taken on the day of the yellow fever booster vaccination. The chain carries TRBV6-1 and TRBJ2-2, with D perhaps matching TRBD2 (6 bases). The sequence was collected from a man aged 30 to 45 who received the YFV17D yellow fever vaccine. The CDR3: CASRKKIAVNTGELFF. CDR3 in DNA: TGTGCCAGCCGAAAAAAAATAGCGGTTAACACCGGGGAGCTGTTTTTT.